The text below deals with one TCR beta chain. The antigen remains undetermined. Germline CDR1 LNHDA, CDR2 SQIVND (reference sequence). V lost 6 bases and J lost 7; bases outside the gene matches: 5. The CDR3 is made up of 13 amino acids. PCR involved 60 Vbeta and 13 Jbeta primers. Clones were read by immunoSEQ multiplex PCR, and TCRdb kept only the in-frame ones, dropping some. The table records 100,000 to 150,000 clones, 75% to 85% of them present only once. This sample was included in a study of cytomegalovirus exposure and HLA in healthy donors. Findings and limits, study-wide: Apart from CMV serostatus, no immune exposure information was available. In vitro data verified three CMV-associated chains as specific for CMV antigens.

The sequenced material came from PBMCs. The rearrangement uses TRBV19 and TRBJ2-3; 9 bases match TRBD1. This clonotype originated in a man aged 35 to 55 in good health and CMV-seronegative. The CDR3 loop reads CASRTGGGHTQYF. CDR3 nucleotides: TGTGCCAGTAGGACAGGGGGAGGCCATACGCAGTATTTT. Using reference TRBV19 and TRBJ2-3 for the parts outside the CDR3, the full variable domain is DGGITQSPKYLFRKEGQNVTLSCEQNLNHDAMYWYRQDPGQGLRLIYYSQIVNDFQKGDIAEGYSVSREKKESFPLTVTSAQKNPTAFYLCASRTGGGHTQYFGPGTRLTVL.